This T cell receptor beta chain emerged from a study of shared clonotypes between healthy human individuals (dated by TCRdb to about 2020). A note on the overall study: A couple of women and three men aged 18 to 49 years were included in the cohort. For each donor, CD4 naive and CD4 memory were each given three plates, CD8 naive was given two plates, and CD8 memory was given one plate. Libraries were prepared and TCR repertoires were sequenced by different laboratories using diverse techniques, in order to increase sequencing depth and limit assay-specific biases. Each donor's leukapheresis produced roughly between about 0.8 and 10 billion PBMCs. The study deeply sequenced blood TCR repertoires of five healthy adults to estimate repertoire size and the extent of clonotype sharing between individuals.

This clone was recorded only once. Its cognate antigen has yet to be identified. Nothing much larger sits one base from this clone, and base qualities are not available. Trimmed from V: 3 bases; trimmed from J: 2 bases; junction bases lacking a gene match: 3. The CDR3 covers 15 residues, taking in both the cysteine and the phenylalanine. This entry keeps only the CDR3 DNA: 45 bases, framed from base 1. From a lookup of the germline V gene, CDR1 and CDR2 are SGHRS and YFSETQ. Using the deep immunoSEQ assay, TCR CDR3 regions were amplified from genomic DNA by multiplex PCR. Extracted genomic DNA from each cell subset was distributed evenly across all wells of several immunoSEQ 96-well plates, and each plate was treated as a replicate. For sorted subsets, roughly 200 ng genomic DNA, equal to 30,000 to 35,000 T cell genomes, was loaded into each replicate PCR. Purified libraries were quantified with a Qubit 3.0 fluorometer, sized on a Bioanalyzer 2100, and re-quantified with the KAPA Library Quantification kit. Every immunoSEQ 96-well plate was sequenced on a dedicated single-read 150-cycle Illumina NextSeq 550 flow cell. Regarding the original processing steps: The immunoSEQ output contained only junctional sequences without quality scores, so filtering could not match that applied to full-length reads. Sequences were annotated with PyIR, a Python wrapper for IgBLAST v1.9, using IMGT germline references to assign V/J genes and CDR3. Reads were filtered out if the reads had weak V/J assignments (E-value above 1e-6), no CDR3, stop codons, out-of-frame junctions, or ambiguous translated residues. V3J clonotypes were defined by identical inferred V gene, J gene, and CDR3 amino acid sequence. To compute the percentage overlap between repertoires, the number of shared unique clonotypes was divided by the size of the smaller repertoire. Repertoire richness was assessed with RTK rarefaction, the Chao1 estimator, and Recon v2.1 estimates of unobserved clonotypes. Generation probabilities for all TCRbeta clonotypes obtained by the gDNA method from a few donors were computed using OLGA. TCRdb carries this immuneACCESS record with in-frame sequences only. Its versions omit some clonotypes, under half of them owing to an unresolved V gene in the studies checked, with the rest unexplained. V, J and clone size are those of that table, while D and trimming were read from the DNA. The sample records roughly 2,300,000 clones, about nine tenths of which are singletons. Jointly, the top ten make up 0.37% of the sample.

Healthy HIV-negative adults with no recently reported acute infections or vaccinations were included as donors. All donors were Caucasian adults living in Nashville, Tennessee, USA. CD4+ T cells were enriched by magnetic negative selection, after which naive cells were positively selected on CD45RA and the negative fraction was taken as the memory subset. Blood was collected by leukapheresis, and PBMCs were isolated by Ficoll-Histopaque density gradient centrifugation and then cryopreserved in liquid nitrogen vapor phase. Purity and quantity of every magnetically sorted T cell population were checked by analytical flow cytometry. Each sorted fraction had its genomic DNA isolated and then quantified by UV absorbance on a Nanodrop 2000c. Summary of the overall study and its limitations: Estimated clonotype richness was generally larger for naive than for memory subsets. Based on pairwise subsampling, the degree of clonotype sharing among donors was expected to be affected by sequencing depth. Sampling was restricted to blood, and TCR repertoires in tissues likely differ from the TCR repertoires found in blood. Compared with non-shared clonotypes, clonotypes shared by all four sorted-subset donors had higher generation probabilities. The small number of donors limited the genetic and exposure-history diversity represented. Approximately 4.8% of naive CD4, 3.5% of naive CD8, roughly 2.4% of memory CD4, and 0.35% to 0.5% of memory CD8 clonotypes were shared across several donors. Rarefaction of sorted-subset datasets indicated incomplete sequencing despite the large sequencing depth.

The material sequenced was naive CD4+ T cells from PBMCs. The cell subset or site label corresponds to: CD45RA+ positively selected. This TCR came from a young man in good health. Some clones in this sample may be carry-over from other donors' samples. The receptor chain draws on TRBV5-1 and TRBJ2-1, with TRBD1 matching 9 junction bases. This receptor carries the CDR3 CASSYGQGTYNEQFF. At the DNA level, the sequence is TGCGCCAGCAGCTATGGACAGGGGACCTACAATGAGCAGTTCTTC.